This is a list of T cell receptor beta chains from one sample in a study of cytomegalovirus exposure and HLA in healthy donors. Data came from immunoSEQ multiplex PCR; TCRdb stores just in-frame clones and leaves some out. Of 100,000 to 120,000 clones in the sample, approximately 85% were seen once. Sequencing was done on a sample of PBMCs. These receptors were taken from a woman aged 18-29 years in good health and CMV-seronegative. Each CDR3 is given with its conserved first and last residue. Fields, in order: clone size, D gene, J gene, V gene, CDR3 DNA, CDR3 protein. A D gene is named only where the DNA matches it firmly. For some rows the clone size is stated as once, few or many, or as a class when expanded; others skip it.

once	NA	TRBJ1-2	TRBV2	TGTGCCAGTAAGACAGAGACTAACTATGGCTACACCTTC	CASKTETNYGYTF
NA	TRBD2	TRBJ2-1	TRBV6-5	TGTGCCAGCAGACCAACTAGCGGGGCCCACAATGAGCAGTTCTTC	CASRPTSGAHNEQFF
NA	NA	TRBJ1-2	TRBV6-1	TGTGCCAGCAGCGATCCCCCAGGGCTTAACTATGGCTACACCTTC	CASSDPPGLNYGYTF
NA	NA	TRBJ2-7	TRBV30	TGTGCCTGGAGAGGGGCCTACGAGCAGTACTTC	CAWRGAYEQYF
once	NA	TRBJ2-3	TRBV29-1	TGCAGCGTTGGGACAGGGACTATGGGGGCAGATACGCAGTATTTT	CSVGTGTMGADTQYF
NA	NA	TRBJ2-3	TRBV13	TGTGCCAGCAGCCTGCGCGGGCCAGATACGCAGTATTTT	CASSLRGPDTQYF
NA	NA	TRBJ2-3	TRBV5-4	TGTGCCAGCAGCTTGGCCCCGGCAGATACGCAGTATTTT	CASSLAPADTQYF
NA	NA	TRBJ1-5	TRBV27	TGTGCCAGCAGTTTCCGGAGCAATCAGCCCCAGCATTTT	CASSFRSNQPQHF
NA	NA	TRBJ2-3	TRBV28	TGTGCCAGCAGCTACGGGGGTGTGGGAGATACGCAGTATTTT	CASSYGGVGDTQYF
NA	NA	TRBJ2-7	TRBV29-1	TGCAGCGTTGAGAGTGGACTATCCTACGAGCAGTACTTC	CSVESGLSYEQYF
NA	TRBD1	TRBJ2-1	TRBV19	TGTGCCAGTACTCAAGGACAGGGGGCTTGGAATGAGCAGTTCTTC	CASTQGQGAWNEQFF
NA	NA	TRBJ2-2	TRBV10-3	TGTGCCATCAGTGACAGGGATAACACCGGGGAGCTGTTTTTT	CAISDRDNTGELFF
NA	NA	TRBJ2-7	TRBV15	TGTGCCACCAGCAGAGAGAAGGGGAATCCCTACGAGCAGTACTTC	CATSREKGNPYEQYF
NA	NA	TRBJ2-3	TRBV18	TGTGCCAGCTCGACTGGGGGCGCGACAGATACGCAGTATTTT	CASSTGGATDTQYF
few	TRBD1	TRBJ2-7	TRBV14	TGTGCCAGCAGCCACCGGACAGGGAAGGGCGAGCAGTACTTC	CASSHRTGKGEQYF
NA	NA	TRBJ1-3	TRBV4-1	TGCGCCAGCAGCCAAGAAGGGAAGGACAAGGGATACTCTGGAAACACCATATATTTT	CASSQEGKDKGYSGNTIYF
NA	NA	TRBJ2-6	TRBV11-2	TGTGCCACTCAAATCCAGGGCTCTGGGGCCAACGTCCTGACTTTC	CATQIQGSGANVLTF
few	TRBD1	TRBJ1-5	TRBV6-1	TGTGCCAGCTCTACAGGGGCCGCGAGCCAGCCCCAGCATTTT	CASSTGAASQPQHF
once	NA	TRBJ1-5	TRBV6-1	TGTGCCAGCAGGCCAGCGTACGGGTATCAGCCCCAGCATTTT	CASRPAYGYQPQHF
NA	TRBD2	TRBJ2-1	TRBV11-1	TGTGCCAGCAGCTCGACTAGCGGGGGGTTTGGGGAGCAGTTCTTC	CASSSTSGGFGEQFF
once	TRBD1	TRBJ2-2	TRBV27	TGTGCCAGCAGTAGTCCGACAGGGTGGAGTACCGGGGAGCTGTTTTTT	CASSSPTGWSTGELFF
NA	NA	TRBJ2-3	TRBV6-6	TGTGCCAGCAGTTACGAGGGGGGGGTCGCAGATACGCAGTATTTT	CASSYEGGVADTQYF
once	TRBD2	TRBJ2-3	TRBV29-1	TGCAGCGTTGTGGGAGGGAACTCAGATACGCAGTATTTT	CSVVGGNSDTQYF
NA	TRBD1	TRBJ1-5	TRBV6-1	TGTGCCAGCAGGGGGACAGGCAATCAGCCCCAGCATTTT	CASRGTGNQPQHF
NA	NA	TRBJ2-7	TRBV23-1	TGCGCCAGCAGTCAGGCCCAACCGGGGGAGCAGTACTTC	CASSQAQPGEQYF
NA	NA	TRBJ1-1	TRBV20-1	TGCAGTGCCGGGGAGAACACTGAAGCTTTCTTT	CSAGENTEAFF
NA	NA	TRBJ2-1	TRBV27	TGTGCCAGCAGGCCGGGCAGGGTGAATGAGCAGTTCTTC	CASRPGRVNEQFF
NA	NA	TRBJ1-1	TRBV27	TGTGCCAGCAGTTTTACCCGAACAGGGTTAGGAGGTCACACTGAAGCTTTCTTT	CASSFTRTGLGGHTEAFF
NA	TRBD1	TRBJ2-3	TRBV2	TGTGCCAGCAGTGCCGGGACAGTGACAGATACGCAGTATTTT	CASSAGTVTDTQYF
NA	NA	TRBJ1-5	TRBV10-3	TGTGCCATCAGTGAGGGGGGCGGCCTCCAGCCCCAGCATTTT	CAISEGGGLQPQHF
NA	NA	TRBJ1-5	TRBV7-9	TGTGCCAGCAGCTTAGCGGGCCAGGCGCTAAATCAGCCCCAGCATTTT	CASSLAGQALNQPQHF
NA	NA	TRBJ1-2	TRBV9	TGTGCCAGCAGCGTACCCGGAGGCTATGGCTACACCTTC	CASSVPGGYGYTF
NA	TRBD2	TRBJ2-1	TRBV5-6	TGTGCCAGCAGCCCGGGACCCTCTAGCGGGGAGTACAATGAGCAGTTCTTC	CASSPGPSSGEYNEQFF
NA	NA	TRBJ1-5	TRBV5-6	TGTGCCAGCAGCCCGGGACTCAATCAGCCCCAGCATTTT	CASSPGLNQPQHF
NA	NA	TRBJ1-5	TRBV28	TGTGCCAGCAGGGGGGGGAATCAGCCCCAGCATTTT	CASRGGNQPQHF
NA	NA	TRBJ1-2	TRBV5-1	TGCGCCAGCAGCCGAGATAACTCACCCAAGGGGTATGGCTACACCTTC	CASSRDNSPKGYGYTF
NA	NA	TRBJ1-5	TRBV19	TGTGCCAGTAGTATCCGTCGGACACAAAGCAATCAGCCCCAGCATTTT	CASSIRRTQSNQPQHF
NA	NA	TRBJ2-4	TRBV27	TGTGCCAGCAGTTTGAGATCGGGGGGCGGAGACATTCAGTACTTC	CASSLRSGGGDIQYF
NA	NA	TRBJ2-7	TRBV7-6	TGTGCCAGCAGCTTAGGGCCCGGGGCCTACGAGCAGTACTTC	CASSLGPGAYEQYF
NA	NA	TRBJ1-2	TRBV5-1	TGCGCCAGCAGCCCCGGGGGATTCGATGGCTACACCTTC	CASSPGGFDGYTF
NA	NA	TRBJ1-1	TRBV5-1	TGCGCCAGCAACGGGGGAGGGGGAAACACTGAAGCTTTCTTT	CASNGGGGNTEAFF
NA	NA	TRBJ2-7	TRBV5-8	TGTGCCAGCAGCTTTGAGGGGGGGTCGAGGGAGCAGTACTTC	CASSFEGGSREQYF
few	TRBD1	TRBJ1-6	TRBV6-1	TGTGCCAGCAGTGGTCCGGGACAGGGAACTTCACCCCTCCACTTT	CASSGPGQGTSPLHF
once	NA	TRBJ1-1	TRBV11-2	TGTGCCAGCAGCTTAGTTTGGGGGGACACTGAAGCTTTCTTT	CASSLVWGDTEAFF
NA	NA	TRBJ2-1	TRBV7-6	TGTGCCAGCAGCTTCCAGAGGGATAACAATGAGCAGTTCTTC	CASSFQRDNNEQFF
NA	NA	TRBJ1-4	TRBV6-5	TGTGCCAGCAGTTATAGTGCAACTAATGAAAAACTGTTTTTT	CASSYSATNEKLFF
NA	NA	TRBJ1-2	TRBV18	TGTGCCAGCTCACCGGCCCCCTGGGCATCTAACTATGGCTACACCTTC	CASSPAPWASNYGYTF
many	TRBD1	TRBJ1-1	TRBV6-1	TGTGCCACCCCCGGGACAGGGGATTTATCTGAAGCTTTCTTT	CATPGTGDLSEAFF
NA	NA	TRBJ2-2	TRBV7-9	TGTGCCAGCAGCTTCAGGCAGAGCGGGGAGCTGTTTTTT	CASSFRQSGELFF
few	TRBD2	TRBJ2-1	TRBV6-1	TGTGCCAGCAGTGTAGCGGGGGGTGGCGATGAGCAGTTCTTC	CASSVAGGGDEQFF
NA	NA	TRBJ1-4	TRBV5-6	TGTGCCAGCAGCTTGAGCAGACTGACAACTAATGAAAAACTGTTTTTT	CASSLSRLTTNEKLFF